These T cell receptor beta chains were read from a single sample in a study of blood T cells in healthy people across ages. TCRdb processed the 5' RACE reads anew with MiXCR; each CDR3 protein has one entry. The table records some 920,000 distinct CDR3 sequences, just over 50% of them present only once. Material: blood. The receptors were sampled from a woman aged 55 to 70 in good health. Each CDR3 is given without its conserved first and last residue. Fields, in order: J gene, clone size, V gene, D gene, CDR3 protein. D genes are given only for firm matches. Expanded clones are given a class, and other clones once, few, many or no size at all.

TRBJ2-3	few	TRBV4-1	.	ASSQDRWLGDTQY
TRBJ2-7	.	TRBV7-7	TRBD1	ASSADTGGEQY
TRBJ2-3	.	TRBV7-2	.	ASSPFSGTQY
TRBJ2-1	.	TRBV5-1	.	ASSLIGSNYNEQF
TRBJ2-1	.	TRBV29-1	TRBD2	SVEDWSGSSYNERF
TRBJ2-2	few	TRBV10-3	.	AISEGVRTPGELF
TRBJ2-1	.	TRBV29-1	.	SVGGIAISYNEQF
TRBJ2-5	few	TRBV29-1	TRBD1	SVGDRNQETQY
TRBJ2-3	.	TRBV28	TRBD1	ASSWDRNTDTQY
TRBJ2-1	.	TRBV25-1	TRBD2	ASSESGLAGLNEQF
TRBJ2-7	few	TRBV5-4	TRBD1	ASSRGTGVIEQY
TRBJ2-1	.	TRBV7-6	TRBD2	ASSLGAGTSSYNEQF
TRBJ2-5	.	TRBV5-1	.	ASTGHETQY
TRBJ1-5	many	TRBV7-9	.	ASSLYSSPGDQPQH
TRBJ2-7	few	TRBV5-1	TRBD2	ASSFRTSGYEQY
TRBJ2-7	.	TRBV4-1	TRBD1	ASSRDRENEQY
TRBJ2-5	few	TRBV12-5	TRBD1	ASGLVPQGVLGETQY
TRBJ2-7	few	TRBV20-1	TRBD1	SARNSGTGPYEQY
.	few	TRBV28	TRBD2	ASSPTSGSVHEQY
TRBJ2-1	few	TRBV9	.	ASSVGGLNEQF
TRBJ2-3	.	TRBV4-2	.	ASSQDTSGAGTDTQY
TRBJ1-5	.	TRBV5-6	TRBD1	ASSRGQGDTQH
TRBJ2-4	.	TRBV20-1	.	SARDIPAGNIQY